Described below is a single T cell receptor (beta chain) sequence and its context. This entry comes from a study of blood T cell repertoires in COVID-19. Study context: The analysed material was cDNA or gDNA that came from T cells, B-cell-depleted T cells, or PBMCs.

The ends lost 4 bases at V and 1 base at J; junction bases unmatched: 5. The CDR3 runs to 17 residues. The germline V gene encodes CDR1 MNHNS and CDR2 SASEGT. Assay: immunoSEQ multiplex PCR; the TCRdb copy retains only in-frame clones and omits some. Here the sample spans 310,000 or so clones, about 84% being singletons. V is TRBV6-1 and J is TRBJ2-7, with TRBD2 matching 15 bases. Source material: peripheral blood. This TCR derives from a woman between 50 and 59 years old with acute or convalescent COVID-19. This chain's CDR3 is CASSALGLAGGSYEQYF. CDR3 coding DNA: TGTGCCAGCAGTGCGCTCGGACTAGCGGGAGGGTCCTACGAGCAGTACTTC.